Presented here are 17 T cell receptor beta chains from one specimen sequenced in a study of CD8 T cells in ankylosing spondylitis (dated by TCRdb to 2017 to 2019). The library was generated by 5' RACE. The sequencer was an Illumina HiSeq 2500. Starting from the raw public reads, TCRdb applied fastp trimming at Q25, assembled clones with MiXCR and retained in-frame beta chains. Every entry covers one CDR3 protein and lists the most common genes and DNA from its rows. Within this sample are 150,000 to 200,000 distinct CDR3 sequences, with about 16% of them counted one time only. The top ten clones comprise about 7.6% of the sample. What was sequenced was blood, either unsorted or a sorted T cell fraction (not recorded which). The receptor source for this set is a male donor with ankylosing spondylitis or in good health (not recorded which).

The CDR3 coding sequence is TGTGCCACCAGTGATTCCCGATCCGACAGAAATTCCTACGAGCAGTACTTC. As protein: CATSDSRSDRNSYEQYF. The chain is built from TRBV24-1 and TRBJ2-7, with a possible D match to TRBD1 (5 bases). The CDR3 runs to 17 residues. V lost 2 bases to trimming and J lost 1 base, with 17 bases between them. Per the germline V gene, CDR1 is KGHDR and CDR2 is SFDVKD.

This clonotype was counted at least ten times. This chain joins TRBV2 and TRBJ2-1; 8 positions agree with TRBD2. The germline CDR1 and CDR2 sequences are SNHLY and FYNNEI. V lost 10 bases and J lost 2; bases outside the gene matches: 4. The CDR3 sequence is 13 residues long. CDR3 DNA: TGTGCCACGCGGCGGGAGGCCTACAATGAGCAGTTCTTC. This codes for CATRREAYNEQFF.

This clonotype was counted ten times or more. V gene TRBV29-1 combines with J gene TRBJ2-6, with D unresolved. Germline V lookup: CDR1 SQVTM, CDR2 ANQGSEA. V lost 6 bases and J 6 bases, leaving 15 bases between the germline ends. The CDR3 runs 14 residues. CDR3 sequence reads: CSVQSWGEANVLTF. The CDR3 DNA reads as TGCAGCGTCCAGTCCTGGGGTGAGGCCAACGTCCTGACTTTC.

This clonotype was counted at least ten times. The DNA for the CDR3 is TGTGCCAGCGCGGTAGCGGGAGGCTATGAGCAGTTCTTC. This codes for CASAVAGGYEQFF. The V and J genes are TRBV6-1 and TRBJ2-1, with 10 bases identical to TRBD2. J was trimmed by 8 bases and V by 8 bases; bases with no gene match: 6. The CDR3 spans 13 residues. Germline CDR1 and CDR2: MNHNS and SASEGT.

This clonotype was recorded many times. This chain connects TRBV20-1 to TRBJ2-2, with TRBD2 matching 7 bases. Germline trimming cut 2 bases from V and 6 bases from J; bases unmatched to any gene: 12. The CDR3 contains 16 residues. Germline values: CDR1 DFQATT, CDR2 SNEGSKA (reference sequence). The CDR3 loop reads CSARPPSGEGPGELFF. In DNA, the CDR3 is TGCAGTGCTAGACCTCCTAGCGGAGAGGGACCCGGGGAGCTGTTTTTT.

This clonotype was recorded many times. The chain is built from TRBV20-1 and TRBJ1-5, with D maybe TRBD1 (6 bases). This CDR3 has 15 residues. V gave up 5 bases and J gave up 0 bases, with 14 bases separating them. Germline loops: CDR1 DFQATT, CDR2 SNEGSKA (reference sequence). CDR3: CSASDRLYSNQPQHF. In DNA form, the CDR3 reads TGCAGTGCTTCCGACAGGCTTTATAGCAATCAGCCCCAGCATTTT.

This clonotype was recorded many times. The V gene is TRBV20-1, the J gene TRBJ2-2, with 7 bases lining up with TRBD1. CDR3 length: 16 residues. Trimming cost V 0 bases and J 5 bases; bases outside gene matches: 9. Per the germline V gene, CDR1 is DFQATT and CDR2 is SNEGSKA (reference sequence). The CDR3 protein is CSARDATTGVTGELFF. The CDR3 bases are TGCAGTGCTAGAGACGCGACCACAGGGGTAACCGGGGAGCTGTTTTTT.

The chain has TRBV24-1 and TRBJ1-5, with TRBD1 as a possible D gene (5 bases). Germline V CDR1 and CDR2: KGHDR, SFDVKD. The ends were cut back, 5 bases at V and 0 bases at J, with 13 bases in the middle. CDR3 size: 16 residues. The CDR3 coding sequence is TGTGCCACCAGTGGGGGACCGCGATATAGCAATCAGCCCCAGCATTTT. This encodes CATSGGPRYSNQPQHF.

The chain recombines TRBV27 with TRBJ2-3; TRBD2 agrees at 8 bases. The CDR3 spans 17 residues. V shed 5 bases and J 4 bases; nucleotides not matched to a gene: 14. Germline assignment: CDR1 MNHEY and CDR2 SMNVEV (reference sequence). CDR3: CASSGIAGKVQADTQYF. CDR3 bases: TGTGCCAGCAGTGGAATAGCGGGAAAGGTCCAGGCAGATACGCAGTATTTT.

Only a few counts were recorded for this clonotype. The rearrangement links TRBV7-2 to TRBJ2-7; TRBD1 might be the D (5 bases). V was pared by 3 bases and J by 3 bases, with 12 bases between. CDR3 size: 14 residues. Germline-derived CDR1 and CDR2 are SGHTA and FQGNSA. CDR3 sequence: CASSFSRQNYEQYF. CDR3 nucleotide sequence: TGTGCCAGCAGCTTCAGCCGACAGAACTACGAGCAGTACTTC.

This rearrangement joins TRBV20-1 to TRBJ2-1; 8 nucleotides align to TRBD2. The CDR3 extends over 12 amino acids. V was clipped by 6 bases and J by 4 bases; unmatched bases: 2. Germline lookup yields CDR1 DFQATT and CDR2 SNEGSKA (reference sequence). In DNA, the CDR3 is TGCAGTGCACAGCGGGAGTACAATGAGCAGTTCTTC. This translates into CSAQREYNEQFF.

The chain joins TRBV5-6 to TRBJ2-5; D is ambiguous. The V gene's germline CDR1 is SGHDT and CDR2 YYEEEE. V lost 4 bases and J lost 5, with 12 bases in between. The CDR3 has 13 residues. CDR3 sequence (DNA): TGTGCCAGCAGCACCGTGGTTGGCGAGACCCAGTACTTC. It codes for CASSTVVGETQYF. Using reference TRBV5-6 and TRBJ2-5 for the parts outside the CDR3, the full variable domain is DAGVTQSPTHLIKTRGQQVTLRCSPKSGHDTVSWYQQALGQGPQFIFQYYEEEERQRGNFPDRFSGHQFPNYSSELNVNALLLGDSALYLCASSTVVGETQYFGPGTRLLVL.

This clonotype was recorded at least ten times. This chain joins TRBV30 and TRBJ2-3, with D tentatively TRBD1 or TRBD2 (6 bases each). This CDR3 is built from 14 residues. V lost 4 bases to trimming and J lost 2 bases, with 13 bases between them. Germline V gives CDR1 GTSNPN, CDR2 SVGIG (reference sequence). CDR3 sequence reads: CAWTAGQSTDTQYF. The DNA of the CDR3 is TGTGCCTGGACCGCGGGACAATCCACAGATACGCAGTATTTT.

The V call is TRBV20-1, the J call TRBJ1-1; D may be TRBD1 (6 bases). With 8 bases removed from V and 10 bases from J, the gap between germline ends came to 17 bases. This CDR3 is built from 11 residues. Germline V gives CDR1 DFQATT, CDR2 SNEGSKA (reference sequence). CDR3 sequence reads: CSLPGPRGAFF. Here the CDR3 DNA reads TGCAGTCTTCCCGGACCCAGGGGAGCTTTCTTT.

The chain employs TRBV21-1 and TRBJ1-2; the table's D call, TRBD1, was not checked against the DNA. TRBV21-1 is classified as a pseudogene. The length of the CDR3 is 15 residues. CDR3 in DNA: TGTGCCAGCAGCAAAACGGCGCAGGGGGGGAATGGCTACACCTTC. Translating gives CASSKTAQGGNGYTF.

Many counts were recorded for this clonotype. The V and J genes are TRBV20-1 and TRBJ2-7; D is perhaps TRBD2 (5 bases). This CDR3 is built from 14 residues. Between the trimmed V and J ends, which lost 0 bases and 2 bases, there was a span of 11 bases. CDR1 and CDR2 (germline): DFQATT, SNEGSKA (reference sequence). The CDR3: CSAREVTRAYEQYF. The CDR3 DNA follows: TGCAGTGCTAGAGAGGTAACTAGGGCCTACGAGCAGTACTTC.

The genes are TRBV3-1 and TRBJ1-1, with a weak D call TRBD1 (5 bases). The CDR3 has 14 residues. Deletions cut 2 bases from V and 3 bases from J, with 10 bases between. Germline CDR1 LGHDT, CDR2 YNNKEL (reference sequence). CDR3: CASSQWRDYTEAFF. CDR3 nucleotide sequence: TGTGCCAGCAGCCAATGGCGGGACTACACTGAAGCTTTCTTT.